This T cell receptor (beta chain) was captured by sequencing in a study of metastatic and nonmetastatic thyroid tumors. About the study: Thyroid patients, malignant and benign, had repertoires compared across blood and tumor or nodule tissue.

This CDR3 contains 15 residues. Germline lookup yields CDR1 MDHEN and CDR2 SYDVKM. Deletions cut 3 bases from V and 6 bases from J, with 17 bases between. Details on this clone: As yet, its antigen is unknown.

Not a single patient had been given any form of treatment at any point before undergoing thyroid surgery. Original handling: Clinicopathological groups differed in CDR3, with these differences serving to build a distant-metastasis classifier for papillary thyroid cancer. TCRdb used MiXCR to call clones anew from the PCR reads. These V and J calls originate from TCRdb's pipeline instead of the authors' own analysis. Of about 15,000 clones listed, approximately 30% are singletons. Study conclusions and caveats: Relative to benign nodules, malignant thyroid tumors were reportedly characterized by significantly elevated TCR beta diversity in blood and tumor.

The sequencing input was tumor tissue. The sequence was obtained from a male donor with papillary thyroid cancer or a benign thyroid nodule (not recorded which). Some clones in this sample may be carry-over from other donors' samples. V usage is TRBV28 and J usage is TRBJ1-1; D might be TRBD1 (6 bases). CDR3 region: CASSLGGRVSPEAFF. In DNA, the CDR3 is TGTGCCAGCAGTTTGGGGGGCCGCGTGAGCCCTGAAGCTTTCTTT.